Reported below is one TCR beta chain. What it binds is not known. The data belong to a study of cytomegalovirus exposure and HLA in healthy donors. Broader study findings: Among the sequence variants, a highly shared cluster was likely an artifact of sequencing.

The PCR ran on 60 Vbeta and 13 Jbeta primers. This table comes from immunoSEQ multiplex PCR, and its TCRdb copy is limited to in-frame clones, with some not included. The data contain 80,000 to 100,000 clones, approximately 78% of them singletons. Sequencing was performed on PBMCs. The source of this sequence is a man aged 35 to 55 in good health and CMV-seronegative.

CDR3 bases: TGTGCCAGCAGTAGGACAGGGGGCCTTGAGCAGCCCCAGCATTTT. Protein: CASSRTGGLEQPQHF. This chain links TRBV6-5 with TRBJ1-5, with TRBD1 identical over 11 bases. J gave up 7 bases and V 5 bases, and 7 bases lay outside the gene matches. The CDR3 contains 15 residues. Germline CDR1 and CDR2: MNHEY and SVGAGI.